The rows below give T cell receptor beta chains drawn from one sample of a study of blood T cells in healthy people across ages. MiXCR was run by TCRdb on the 5' RACE reads, yielding one entry per CDR3 protein. Among about 620,000 distinct CDR3 sequences listed, roughly 21% were seen once. Sequenced sample: blood. The source is a man aged 65 to 79 in good health. Each CDR3 is given with its conserved first and last residue. A D gene is named only where the DNA matches it firmly. Rows give clone size only sometimes, using once, few, many, or a class for an expanded clone.

clone size: NA; D gene: NA; J gene: TRBJ2-4; V gene: TRBV6-2/TRBV6-3; CDR3 DNA: TGTGCCAGCAGTTACTCTTTTCGGGGAGACAAAAACATTCAGTACTTC; CDR3 protein: CASSYSFRGDKNIQYF
clone size: NA; D gene: TRBD1; J gene: TRBJ1-5; V gene: TRBV27; CDR3 DNA: TGTGCCAGCGGGGACAGTCATAGCAATCAGCCCCAGCATTTT; CDR3 protein: CASGDSHSNQPQHF
clone size: NA; D gene: NA; J gene: TRBJ2-1; V gene: TRBV3-1; CDR3 DNA: TGTGCCAGCAGATCTGGAGTTGAGCAGTTCTTC; CDR3 protein: CASRSGVEQFF
clone size: NA; D gene: NA; J gene: TRBJ2-5; V gene: TRBV7-3; CDR3 DNA: TGTGCCAGCAGCCCAATGGGCTCGCTGGGGGAGCCCCAGTACTTC; CDR3 protein: CASSPMGSLGEPQYF
clone size: few; D gene: NA; J gene: TRBJ2-7; V gene: TRBV29-1; CDR3 DNA: TGCAGCATTGAAGATCTGTGGGACATCATCTCCTACGAGCAGTACTTC; CDR3 protein: CSIEDLWDIISYEQYF
clone size: NA; D gene: NA; J gene: TRBJ1-1; V gene: TRBV15; CDR3 DNA: TGTGCCACCAGTTGGACTCCCAACACTGAAGCTTTCTTT; CDR3 protein: CATSWTPNTEAFF
clone size: few; D gene: NA; J gene: TRBJ1-4; V gene: TRBV10-3; CDR3 DNA: TGTGCCATCAGTCCAGGGGCGTCTATTGAAAAACTGTTTTTT; CDR3 protein: CAISPGASIEKLFF
clone size: NA; D gene: TRBD2; J gene: TRBJ2-1; V gene: TRBV10-3; CDR3 DNA: TGTGCCATCAGTGATGGTGAGACTAGCGAACCGAATGAGCAGTTCTTC; CDR3 protein: CAISDGETSEPNEQFF
clone size: NA; D gene: TRBD2; J gene: TRBJ2-1; V gene: TRBV3-1; CDR3 DNA: TGTGCCAGCAGCCAAGTAGGAAGGCTAGCGGGAGATCGGGTCTTC; CDR3 protein: CASSQVGRLAGDRVF
clone size: NA; D gene: TRBD1; J gene: TRBJ1-1; V gene: TRBV20-1; CDR3 DNA: TGCAGTGCCCAAGACAGGGCTGAAGCTTTCTTT; CDR3 protein: CSAQDRAEAFF
clone size: few; D gene: TRBD1; J gene: TRBJ2-5; V gene: TRBV20-1; CDR3 DNA: TGCAGTGCTAGAGTTCCCGGGACAGGGGGCAGAGAGACCCAGTACTTC; CDR3 protein: CSARVPGTGGRETQYF
clone size: few; D gene: NA; J gene: TRBJ1-5; V gene: TRBV7-2; CDR3 DNA: TGTGCCAGCAGCTTTTACAATCAGCCCCAGCATTTT; CDR3 protein: CASSFYNQPQHF
clone size: few; D gene: NA; J gene: TRBJ2-7; V gene: TRBV4-3; CDR3 DNA: TGCGCCAGCAGCCAAGATTTCCAGACCTACGAGCAGTACTTC; CDR3 protein: CASSQDFQTYEQYF
clone size: many; D gene: TRBD2; J gene: TRBJ2-1; V gene: TRBV4-2; CDR3 DNA: TGTGCCAGCAGCCCTCTAGGGACTAGCGGGAGCTCCTACAATGAGCAGTTCTTC; CDR3 protein: CASSPLGTSGSSYNEQFF
clone size: NA; D gene: TRBD1; J gene: TRBJ2-4; V gene: TRBV12-3/TRBV12-4; CDR3 DNA: TGTGCCAGCAGTTCGCCGGGACAGGCCAAAAACATTCAGTACTTC; CDR3 protein: CASSSPGQAKNIQYF
clone size: NA; D gene: TRBD1; J gene: TRBJ2-7; V gene: TRBV29-1; CDR3 DNA: TGCAGCGTCGCTAAGGACAGGGCCACCTACGAGCAGTACTTC; CDR3 protein: CSVAKDRATYEQYF
clone size: few; D gene: NA; J gene: TRBJ1-2; V gene: TRBV5-1; CDR3 DNA: TGCGCCAGCAGCGGGAACTTGGAGGGCTACACCTTC; CDR3 protein: CASSGNLEGYTF
clone size: NA; D gene: NA; J gene: TRBJ2-7; V gene: TRBV7-3; CDR3 DNA: TGTGCCAGCACCGCGGGGAGGGGGGCCCTTTTCTCCTACGAGCAGTACTTC; CDR3 protein: CASTAGRGALFSYEQYF
clone size: few; D gene: NA; J gene: TRBJ1-4; V gene: TRBV6-6; CDR3 DNA: TGTGCCAGCAGCAAGGGAAGGGCTAATGAAAAACTGTTTTTT; CDR3 protein: CASSKGRANEKLFF
clone size: few; D gene: NA; J gene: TRBJ2-3; V gene: TRBV14; CDR3 DNA: TGTGCCAGCAGCCAAGGAATTTCCCGGGGAAACACAGATACGCAGTATTTT; CDR3 protein: CASSQGISRGNTDTQYF
clone size: NA; D gene: NA; J gene: TRBJ2-7; V gene: TRBV5-1; CDR3 DNA: TGCGCCAGCAGCTTGGACTTTGCTTCCTACGAGCAGTACTTC; CDR3 protein: CASSLDFASYEQYF
clone size: few; D gene: NA; J gene: TRBJ2-7; V gene: TRBV21-1; CDR3 DNA: TGTGCCAACCAGGGAGGGACCTCCTCCTACGAGCAGTACTTC; CDR3 protein: CANQGGTSSYEQYF
clone size: few; D gene: TRBD1; J gene: TRBJ2-1; V gene: TRBV7-9; CDR3 DNA: TGTGCCAGCAGCCCAGGACAGGGGGCCTCCTACAATGAGCAGTTCTTC; CDR3 protein: CASSPGQGASYNEQFF
clone size: NA; D gene: TRBD2; J gene: TRBJ2-3; V gene: TRBV20-1; CDR3 DNA: TGCAGTGCCGGGACTAGCGGGAGAGCCGATACGCAGTATTTT; CDR3 protein: CSAGTSGRADTQYF
clone size: NA; D gene: TRBD1; J gene: TRBJ2-3; V gene: TRBV2; CDR3 DNA: TGTGCCACCCGGACAGGGGGATCCACAGATACGCAGTATTTT; CDR3 protein: CATRTGGSTDTQYF
clone size: few; D gene: NA; J gene: TRBJ2-7; V gene: TRBV3-1; CDR3 DNA: TGTGCCAGCAGCCAAATAGGGGGATACGAGCAGTACTTC; CDR3 protein: CASSQIGGYEQYF
clone size: few; D gene: TRBD1; J gene: TRBJ2-1; V gene: TRBV2; CDR3 DNA: TGTGCCAGCAGTGAACGAACAGGGGGCCTTACTACAACCTACAATGAGCAGTTCTTC; CDR3 protein: CASSERTGGLTTTYNEQFF
clone size: many; D gene: NA; J gene: TRBJ1-1; V gene: TRBV5-1; CDR3 DNA: TGCGCCAGCAGCCCCACCCGGGCGGTGAACACTGAAGCTTTCTTT; CDR3 protein: CASSPTRAVNTEAFF
clone size: NA; D gene: TRBD1; J gene: TRBJ1-4; V gene: TRBV20-1; CDR3 DNA: TGCAGTGCAATTTGGGGACAGCGTGAAAAACTGTTTTTT; CDR3 protein: CSAIWGQREKLFF
clone size: few; D gene: NA; J gene: TRBJ2-7; V gene: TRBV24-1; CDR3 DNA: TGTGCCACCAGTCGGGGAATTGGCAGGGACGAGCAGTACTTC; CDR3 protein: CATSRGIGRDEQYF
clone size: many; D gene: NA; J gene: TRBJ1-2; V gene: TRBV20-1; CDR3 DNA: TGCAGTGCTAGAGTCGGGCAGGGGAACTATGGCTACACCTTC; CDR3 protein: CSARVGQGNYGYTF
clone size: many; D gene: NA; J gene: TRBJ2-5; V gene: TRBV5-1; CDR3 DNA: TGCGCCAGCAGGGGTATAGGCCTGGAGACCCAGTACTTC; CDR3 protein: CASRGIGLETQYF
clone size: NA; D gene: TRBD1; J gene: TRBJ2-1; V gene: TRBV12-3/TRBV12-4; CDR3 DNA: TGTGCCAGCAGCCCCTCCGGGACAGGGGGCAATGAGCAGTTCTTC; CDR3 protein: CASSPSGTGGNEQFF
clone size: many; D gene: TRBD1; J gene: TRBJ2-7; V gene: TRBV27; CDR3 DNA: TGTGCCAGCAGTAAGGGACAGGGGAACGAGCAGTACTTC; CDR3 protein: CASSKGQGNEQYF
clone size: many; D gene: NA; J gene: TRBJ2-6; V gene: TRBV3-1; CDR3 DNA: TGTGCCAGTACTAATACAGGGACTGGGGCCAACGTCCTGACTTTC; CDR3 protein: CASTNTGTGANVLTF
clone size: NA; D gene: NA; J gene: TRBJ1-2; V gene: TRBV7-2; CDR3 DNA: TGTGCCAGCAGCTTATTAGGACAGAACTATGGCTACACCTTC; CDR3 protein: CASSLLGQNYGYTF
clone size: NA; D gene: NA; J gene: TRBJ2-7; V gene: TRBV7-9; CDR3 DNA: TGTGCCAGCAGCCCCGTTCTTCCGGGGGCGCGGGACGAGCAGTACTTC; CDR3 protein: CASSPVLPGARDEQYF
clone size: NA; D gene: NA; J gene: TRBJ1-6; V gene: TRBV6-5; CDR3 DNA: TGTGCCAGCCAGGTCTCCTATAATTCACCCCTCCACTTT; CDR3 protein: CASQVSYNSPLHF
clone size: many; D gene: TRBD1; J gene: TRBJ2-7; V gene: TRBV27; CDR3 DNA: TGTGCCAGCAGAACAGGGGTGGGTGAGCAGTACTTC; CDR3 protein: CASRTGVGEQYF
clone size: NA; D gene: TRBD2; J gene: TRBJ2-1; V gene: TRBV3-1; CDR3 DNA: TGTGCCAGCAGCCAAGGAACGGCGGGAGGGCCGAATGAGCAGTTCTTC; CDR3 protein: CASSQGTAGGPNEQFF
clone size: few; D gene: NA; J gene: TRBJ1-2; V gene: TRBV20-1; CDR3 DNA: TGCAGTGCTAGAGATCGAGGCAACTGGAAGGACTATGGCTACACCTTC; CDR3 protein: CSARDRGNWKDYGYTF
clone size: NA; D gene: NA; J gene: TRBJ2-2; V gene: TRBV29-1; CDR3 DNA: TGCAGCGTGAAGGGACTGGGCGGGGAGCTGTTTTTT; CDR3 protein: CSVKGLGGELFF
clone size: NA; D gene: TRBD2; J gene: TRBJ2-5; V gene: TRBV4-1; CDR3 DNA: TGCGCCAGCAGCCAAGATACTCTAGCGGGAGGGGATGGTGAGACCCAGTACTTC; CDR3 protein: CASSQDTLAGGDGETQYF
clone size: NA; D gene: NA; J gene: TRBJ2-7; V gene: TRBV20-1; CDR3 DNA: TGCAGTGCTCAGCCGGTTAGCGGCAATCGGGGATACGAGCAGTACTTC; CDR3 protein: CSAQPVSGNRGYEQYF
clone size: few; D gene: NA; J gene: TRBJ2-1; V gene: TRBV6-5; CDR3 DNA: TGTGCCAGCAGTCCGGAGGGACTCTCCTACAATGAGCAGTTCTTC; CDR3 protein: CASSPEGLSYNEQFF
clone size: NA; D gene: NA; J gene: TRBJ2-5; V gene: TRBV28; CDR3 DNA: TGTGCCAGCATGCAGGGGAGGCACAAAGAGACCCAGTACTTC; CDR3 protein: CASMQGRHKETQYF
clone size: NA; D gene: NA; J gene: TRBJ1-2; V gene: TRBV29-1; CDR3 DNA: TGCAGCGTTGTCCTGAACGAAGGGGGCTACACCTTC; CDR3 protein: CSVVLNEGGYTF
clone size: few; D gene: TRBD2; J gene: TRBJ2-5; V gene: TRBV6-6; CDR3 DNA: TGTGCCAGCAGCCAGACTAGCGGGAGTGTAAAGACCCAGTACTTC; CDR3 protein: CASSQTSGSVKTQYF
clone size: NA; D gene: TRBD1; J gene: TRBJ1-2; V gene: TRBV7-2; CDR3 DNA: TGTGCCAGCAGCTTCGGGACAGGGGGCTTCCCGGTGGGCTACACCTTC; CDR3 protein: CASSFGTGGFPVGYTF
clone size: few; D gene: TRBD1; J gene: TRBJ1-5; V gene: TRBV10-3; CDR3 DNA: TGTGCCATCAGTGAACAGGGGGCCAAACAGCCCCAGCATTTT; CDR3 protein: CAISEQGAKQPQHF
clone size: few; D gene: TRBD2; J gene: TRBJ2-1; V gene: TRBV7-2; CDR3 DNA: TGTGCCAGCAGCCCGATAGCGGGAGCGCCATACAATGAGCAGTTCTTC; CDR3 protein: CASSPIAGAPYNEQFF
clone size: few; D gene: TRBD2; J gene: TRBJ2-7; V gene: TRBV29-1; CDR3 DNA: TGCAGCGTTGAAAAAGTTGGACTGACTAGCCAGAGGCTCGAGCAGTACTTC; CDR3 protein: CSVEKVGLTSQRLEQYF
clone size: few; D gene: NA; J gene: TRBJ2-5; V gene: TRBV3-1; CDR3 DNA: TGTGCCAGCAGCCCTAGACTAGAAGTAGAGACCCAGTACTTC; CDR3 protein: CASSPRLEVETQYF
clone size: few; D gene: NA; J gene: TRBJ2-7; V gene: TRBV4-1; CDR3 DNA: TGCGCCAGCAGCCAAACAAACTTTCAAGGGGTCGAGCAGTACTTC; CDR3 protein: CASSQTNFQGVEQYF
clone size: NA; D gene: TRBD2; J gene: TRBJ2-1; V gene: TRBV27; CDR3 DNA: TGTGCCAGCAGTAACTTAGCGGGAGTTGACAATGAGCAGTTCTTC; CDR3 protein: CASSNLAGVDNEQFF
clone size: NA; D gene: NA; J gene: TRBJ2-3; V gene: TRBV2; CDR3 DNA: TGTGCCAGCAGTGAAGCGGCGGGCCTTTTGGCGCAGTATTTT; CDR3 protein: CASSEAAGLLAQYF
clone size: few; D gene: NA; J gene: TRBJ2-3; V gene: TRBV10-3; CDR3 DNA: TGTGCCATCAGTGCGAATCCCGAGCCAGACACGCAGTATTTT; CDR3 protein: CAISANPEPDTQYF
clone size: few; D gene: NA; J gene: TRBJ2-1; V gene: TRBV15; CDR3 DNA: TGTGCCACCAGCAGACCATTCAGGCAGAGCTCCTACAATGAGCAGTTCTTC; CDR3 protein: CATSRPFRQSSYNEQFF
clone size: NA; D gene: TRBD2; J gene: TRBJ2-2; V gene: TRBV7-6; CDR3 DNA: TGTGCCAGCAGCTTCGGCGGGAGCGGTTTGGCCGGGGAGCTGTTTTTT; CDR3 protein: CASSFGGSGLAGELFF